Below are 27 T cell receptor beta chains sequenced from a single sample in a study of blood T cells in healthy people across ages. Through a sample-barcoded 5' primer and a J-beta primer mix, a second PCR was run for about 7 to 12 cycles. MiXCR, applied by TCRdb to the 5' RACE reads, yields one record per CDR3 protein. This sample has fewer than 750,000 distinct CDR3 sequences, with 52% found just once. Input material: blood. All receptors come from a woman older than 75 in good health.

This clonotype came up a few times. This chain links TRBV5-1 with TRBJ2-7; no clear D gene. V gave up 0 bases and J gave up 6 bases, with 13 bases separating them. This CDR3 has 14 residues. CDR1 SGHRS and CDR2 YFSETQ come from the germline V gene. The DNA of the CDR3 is TGCGCCAGCAGCTTGGATAACCCTGAGAGCGAGCAGTACTTC. Translated, it gives CASSLDNPESEQYF.

This sequence joins TRBV11-2 and TRBJ2-1; maybe TRBD2 (5 bases). The germline V and J ends were trimmed by 1 base and 8 bases, with 15 bases remaining between them. The CDR3 is 15 residues long. CDR1 is SGHAT and CDR2 is FQNNGV in the germline V gene. The CDR3 loop is CASSLAASWAYEQFF. In DNA form, the CDR3 reads TGTGCCAGCAGCTTAGCGGCTAGCTGGGCCTATGAGCAGTTCTTC.

This clonotype was counted many times. This chain uses TRBV18 with TRBJ2-7; 8 nucleotides align to TRBD2. Trimming took 3 bases from V and 7 from J; bases not matched to a gene: 8. The CDR3 runs to 14 residues. Germline V CDR1 and CDR2: KGHSH, LQKENI. The CDR3, as DNA: TGTGCCAGCTCACCCGGGACTAGGACTAGAGAGCAGTACTTC. As protein: CASSPGTRTREQYF.

V usage is TRBV4-2 and J usage is TRBJ1-1; no definite D call. Trimming took 4 bases from V and 3 from J, leaving 18 bases between them. The CDR3 consists of 16 residues. CDR1 LGHNA and CDR2 YNFKEQ come from the germline V gene. This CDR3 reads CASSLQAKGLHTEAFF. The CDR3 DNA sequence: TGTGCCAGCAGCCTACAAGCTAAGGGATTACACACTGAAGCTTTCTTT.

This sequence joins TRBV7-8 and TRBJ1-5, with D unresolved. The CDR3 runs 16 residues. The V end lost 5 bases, the J end lost 0 bases, and 14 bases lay between the germline ends. Germline V gene data show CDR1 as SGHVS and CDR2 as FQNEAQ. Here the CDR3 reads CASSLGEAYSNQPQHF. CDR3 nucleotides: TGTGCCAGCAGCCTGGGAGAAGCATATAGCAATCAGCCCCAGCATTTT.

This clonotype has more than one count but fewer than ten. The chain joins TRBV5-1 to TRBJ2-2; either TRBD1 or TRBD2 may supply D (5 bases each). The CDR3 is 13 amino acids. V was pared by 4 bases and J by 7 bases, with 11 bases between. In germline, CDR1 is SGHRS, CDR2 YFSETQ. The CDR3 here is CASSELGGGELFF. DNA of the CDR3: TGCGCCAGCAGCGAACTTGGGGGCGGGGAGCTGTTTTTT.

In regard to this clonotype: Being one base from a much bigger clone, this may be a read error. The chain couples TRBV9 to TRBJ2-7; D is possibly TRBD1 or TRBD2 (6 bases each). The CDR3 runs 14 residues. Germline V lookup: CDR1 SGDLS, CDR2 YYNGEE. Trimming stripped 3 bases from V and 10 bases from J, with 20 bases between. The CDR3 spells CASSADEGGSAQYF. The DNA of the CDR3 is TGTGCCAGCAGCGCAGACGAAGGGGGGAGCGCCCAGTACTTC.

V usage is TRBV9 and J usage is TRBJ2-1, with 10 bases fitting TRBD1. The J call may be in error: the DNA end matches TRBJ2-7 better. The V gene's germline CDR1 is SGDLS and CDR2 YYNGEE. This CDR3 is 15 amino acids long. CDR3 nucleotides: TGTGCCAGCAGCCCTCGGGACAGGGGTTCCAATGAGCAGTACTTC. Its protein product is CASSPRDRGSNEQYF.

This clonotype was counted a few times. J is TRBJ2-3 and V is TRBV24-1, with D perhaps assigned TRBD1 or TRBD2 (5 bases each). Deletions cut 4 bases from V and 2 bases from J, with 18 bases between. This CDR3 comprises 17 residues. Germline V gene sequence: CDR1 KGHDR, CDR2 SFDVKD. Here the CDR3 DNA reads TGTGCCACCAGTGACACCAGCCCAGGGACCTACACAGATACGCAGTATTTT. It encodes CATSDTSPGTYTDTQYF.

The genes are TRBV9 and TRBJ2-3; tentative D call: TRBD2 (6 bases). Trimming took off 4 bases at V and 4 bases at J, with 10 bases between the two ends. The CDR3 is 13 residues long. Germline V gene data show CDR1 as SGDLS and CDR2 as YYNGEE. The CDR3: CASSIGTPDTQYF. The CDR3 nucleotides read TGTGCCAGCAGCATTGGGACTCCAGATACGCAGTATTTT.

This clonotype was seen repeatedly, ten times or more. This chain links TRBV20-1 with TRBJ2-1; TRBD2 matches at 9 bases. Germline V gives CDR1 DFQATT, CDR2 SNEGSKA (reference sequence). V shed 3 bases, J shed 4 bases, and the junction held 4 bases outside the gene matches. The CDR3 runs to 14 residues. The CDR3 is CSARREGIYNEQFF. CDR3 nucleotide sequence: TGCAGTGCTAGGCGGGAGGGGATTTACAATGAGCAGTTCTTC.

This chain uses TRBV6-6 with TRBJ2-7; 7 nucleotides agree with TRBD1. The germline V gene encodes CDR1 MNHNY and CDR2 SVGAGI (reference sequence). The CDR3 spans 15 residues. Trimming at V came to 0 bases and at J to 0 bases, leaving 2 bases not matched to a gene. Written as DNA, the CDR3 is TGTGCCAGCAGTTACTCACAGGGGATCTCCTACGAGCAGTACTTC. Residues: CASSYSQGISYEQYF.

This clonotype occurred many times. This chain uses TRBV12-3 or TRBV12-4 with TRBJ2-3; the D is unclear. V was clipped by 3 bases and J by 6 bases, with 10 bases between them. The CDR3 extends over 13 amino acids. This CDR3 reads CASSFIQGDTQYF. The CDR3 DNA sequence: TGTGCCAGCAGTTTCATCCAAGGGGATACGCAGTATTTT.

This clonotype occurred many times. In DNA, the CDR3 is TGTGCCAGCAGCGTAGGCGATAGCGGGGGGTACGAGCAGTACTTC. It translates to CASSVGDSGGYEQYF. This chain uses TRBV9 with TRBJ2-7, with TRBD2 matching over 10 bases. The trim removed 0 bases at V and 4 bases at J, leaving 4 bases unmatched. The CDR3 length is 15 residues. Germline CDR1 reads SGDLS; CDR2 reads YYNGEE.

This clonotype has only a few counts. This chain links TRBV20-1 with TRBJ1-1, with D possibly TRBD1 on 6 matching bases. Trimming left V 1 base short and J 4 bases short, with 19 bases between. The CDR3 runs to 16 residues. Germline-derived CDR1 and CDR2 are DFQATT and SNEGSKA (reference sequence). In DNA, the CDR3 is TGCAGTGCTAGAGCCGGCCCCCCCACAGGGCTCACTGAAGCTTTCTTT. This gives the protein CSARAGPPTGLTEAFF.

This clonotype was observed at least ten times. The chain is built from TRBV13 and TRBJ2-1; 9 nucleotides match TRBD2. The CDR3 consists of 16 residues. Trimming cost V 0 bases and J 8 bases; bases outside gene matches: 8. CDR1 is PRHDT and CDR2 is FYEKMQ in the germline V gene (reference sequence). The CDR3 sequence is CASSLGRGSGSDEQFF. DNA of the CDR3: TGTGCCAGCAGCTTAGGCCGAGGTAGCGGGAGCGATGAGCAGTTCTTC.

This clonotype has at least ten counts. A read error may account for a junction end that differs from germline. The chain combines TRBV30 with TRBJ2-1, with a tentative D call TRBD1 (5 bases). There are 13 residues in the CDR3. Germline V CDR1 and CDR2: GTSNPN, SVGIG (reference sequence). The CDR3 sequence is CAWSVRAQGEPFF. The CDR3 DNA follows: TGTGCCTGGAGTGTTAGGGCCCAGGGTGAGCCGTTCTTC. Filled out from reference TRBV30 and TRBJ2-1, the complete variable domain reads SQTIHQWPATLVQPVGSPLSLECTVEGTSNPNLYWYRQAAGRGLQLLFYSVGIGQISSEVPQNLSASRPQDRQFILSSKKLLLSDSGFYLCAWSVRAQGEPFFGPGTRLTVL.

This clonotype was counted many times. This chain uses TRBV18 with TRBJ2-7; D tentatively reads TRBD1 or TRBD2 (5 bases each). The CDR3 consists of 14 residues. Looked up from germline, CDR1 is KGHSH and CDR2 is LQKENI. V was pared by 9 bases and J by 0 bases, with 15 bases between. CDR3 region: CASLRDESSYEQYF. Written as DNA, the CDR3 is TGTGCCAGTCTCCGGGACGAAAGCTCCTACGAGCAGTACTTC. Using reference TRBV18 and TRBJ2-7 for the parts outside the CDR3, the full variable domain is NAGVMQNPRHLVRRRGQEARLRCSPMKGHSHVYWYRQLPEEGLKFMVYLQKENIIDESGMPKERFSAEFPKEGPSILRIQQVVRGDSAAYFCASLRDESSYEQYFGPGTRLTVT.

This clonotype showed up just once. The chain recombines TRBV9 with TRBJ1-6; a possible D gene is TRBD1 (6 bases). Trimming removed 4 bases from V and 5 bases from J, with 13 bases in between. The CDR3 is 15 amino acids. Germline assignment: CDR1 SGDLS and CDR2 YYNGEE. CDR3 region: CASSPGHGNNSPLHF. CDR3 nucleotides: TGTGCCAGCAGCCCGGGACACGGTAATAATTCACCCCTCCACTTT.

The chain has TRBV6-5 and TRBJ1-2; D is unclear. The CDR3 totals 15 residues. V was clipped by 0 bases and J by 3 bases, with 11 bases between them. CDR1 and CDR2 (germline): MNHEY, SVGAGI. The CDR3 loop is CASSYSGPRDYGYTF. The CDR3 DNA reads as TGTGCCAGCAGTTACTCCGGGCCGAGGGACTATGGCTACACCTTC.

This clonotype was recorded at least ten times. The rearrangement uses TRBV7-2 and TRBJ2-3; D is perhaps TRBD1 (5 bases). Germline V gene sequence: CDR1 SGHTA, CDR2 FQGNSA. CDR3 length: 14 residues. The V gene lost 4 bases and the J gene lost 3 bases, with 11 bases spanning the gap. The CDR3 DNA follows: TGTGCCAGCAGCTCTCGACAGAGTACAGATACGCAGTATTTT. Translation: CASSSRQSTDTQYF.

This clonotype occurred once. A much larger clone differs by one base, so this may be a read error. The J gene is TRBJ1-4, the V gene TRBV27; no reliable D call. Trimming stripped 6 bases from V and 0 bases from J, with 11 bases between. Germline loops: CDR1 MNHEY, CDR2 SMNVEV (reference sequence). There are 15 residues in the CDR3. CDR3 bases: TGTGCCAGCAGGAAAGGTAGAACAACTAATGAAAAACTGTTTTTT. This translates into CASRKGRTTNEKLFF.

This clonotype showed up just once. The chain combines TRBV9 with TRBJ2-5, with D possibly being TRBD1 (6 bases). Trimming took 7 bases from V and 2 from J, leaving 12 bases between them. The CDR3 has 13 residues. From germline, CDR1 is SGDLS and CDR2 YYNGEE. CDR3 nucleotides: TGTGCCAGCGGCACCCAGGGGCAAGAGACCCAGTACTTC. This gives the protein CASGTQGQETQYF. Combining the CDR3 with reference TRBV9 and TRBJ2-5 gives the whole variable domain DSGVTQTPKHLITATGQRVTLRCSPRSGDLSVYWYQQSLDQGLQFLIQYYNGEERAKGNILERFSAQQFPDLHSELNLSSLELGDSALYFCASGTQGQETQYFGPGTRLLVL.

This clonotype was seen only a few times. The chain combines TRBV5-6 with TRBJ2-3, with TRBD2 matching over 7 bases. The CDR3 has 15 amino acids. From germline, CDR1 is SGHDT and CDR2 YYEEEE. J was trimmed by 0 bases and V by 5 bases; bases with no gene match: 6. The CDR3 loop reads CASSSKRGSTDTQYF. CDR3 sequence (DNA): TGTGCCAGCAGTTCTAAGCGGGGAAGCACAGATACGCAGTATTTT.

On this clonotype: It may be a read error: a sequence one base away is much more abundant. This chain links TRBV7-9 with TRBJ2-4; D is tentatively TRBD1 or TRBD2 (5 bases each). The CDR3 totals 15 residues. CDR1 and CDR2 from the germline V gene are SEHNR and FQNEAQ (reference sequence). CDR3: CASSLDGAAKNIRYF. The CDR3 DNA is TGTGCCAGCAGCTTAGACGGGGCGGCCAAAAACATTCGGTACTTC.

This clonotype was seen repeatedly, ten times or more. The chain couples TRBV7-2 to TRBJ2-3; 13 nucleotides line up with TRBD2. CDR1 SGHTA and CDR2 FQGNSA come from the germline V gene. The J segment lost 7 bases and the V segment lost 1 base, leaving 8 bases of the junction unmatched. The CDR3 spans 17 residues. The CDR3 loop reads CASSLVFRTSGGNTQYF. The DNA of the CDR3 is TGTGCCAGCAGCTTAGTATTCCGGACTAGCGGGGGAAATACGCAGTATTTT.

The V gene is TRBV20-1, the J gene TRBJ1-2; TRBD1 is a possible D gene (6 bases). Germline V gives CDR1 DFQATT, CDR2 SNEGSKA (reference sequence). This CDR3 is 17 amino acids long. V was shortened by 6 bases and J by 4 bases, with 27 bases between the two germline ends. The CDR3 coding sequence is TGCAGTGCCAGTCCTCAGGACAGCTCCGTGGGGTCCTATGGCTACACCTTC. Amino acids: CSASPQDSSVGSYGYTF.